The 2 T cell receptor beta chains given below trace back to one sample, sequenced in a study of OX40 agonist ivuxolimab in advanced cancers. TCRdb's table, derived via immunoSEQ multiplex PCR, lists solely in-frame clones and lacks some. The data hold about 45,000 clones, with around 84% observed a single time. Sample: CD4+ or CD8+ T cells sorted from blood, taken in a trial of the OX40 agonist ivuxolimab. All receptors derive from an adult with an advanced solid tumor such as melanoma, head and neck, liver or kidney cancer.

The rearrangement uses TRBV7-8 and TRBJ2-1, with 9 bases aligning to TRBD2. Germline V gene data show CDR1 as SGHVS and CDR2 as FQNEAQ. Trimming cost V 1 base and J 8 bases; bases outside gene matches: 9. CDR3 length: 16 amino acids. The CDR3 coding sequence is TGTGCCAGCAGCTTAGTGTTTAGCGGGAGCTTCCATGAGCAGTTCTTC. Translating it yields CASSLVFSGSFHEQFF.

CDR3 sequence reads: CASSPGGGPTDTQYF. The CDR3 DNA reads as TGTGCCAGCAGTCCCGGGGGGGGCCCCACAGATACGCAGTATTTT. The chain employs TRBV7-3 and TRBJ2-3, with 8 bases aligning to TRBD2. CDR1 and CDR2 (germline): SGHTA, FQGTGA. CDR3 length: 15 residues. V lost 6 bases, J lost 2 bases, and 7 bases stayed unmatched.